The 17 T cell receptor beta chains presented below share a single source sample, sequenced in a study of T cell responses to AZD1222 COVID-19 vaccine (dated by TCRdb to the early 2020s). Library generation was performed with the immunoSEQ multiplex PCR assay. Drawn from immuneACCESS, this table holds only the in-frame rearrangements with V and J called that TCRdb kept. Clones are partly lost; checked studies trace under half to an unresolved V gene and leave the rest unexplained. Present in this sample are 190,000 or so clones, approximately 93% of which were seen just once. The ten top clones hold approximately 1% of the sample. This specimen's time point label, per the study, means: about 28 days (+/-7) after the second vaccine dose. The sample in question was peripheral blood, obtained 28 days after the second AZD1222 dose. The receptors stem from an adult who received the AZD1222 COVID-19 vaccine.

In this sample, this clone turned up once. The CDR3 DNA is TGTGCCAGCAGCTTAGGGGGCTCCTATAATTCACCCCTCCACTTT. It encodes CASSLGGSYNSPLHF. The chain joins TRBV7-2 to TRBJ1-6; the D is unclear. The CDR3 covers 15 residues. Trimming pared 1 base from V and 0 bases from J, leaving 4 bases between. The germline gives CDR1 SGHTA, CDR2 FQGNSA.

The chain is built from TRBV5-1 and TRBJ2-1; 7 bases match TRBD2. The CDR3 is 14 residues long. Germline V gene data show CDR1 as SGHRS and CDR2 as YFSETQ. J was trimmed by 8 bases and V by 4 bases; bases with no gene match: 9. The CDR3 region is CASSTAPGGDEQFF. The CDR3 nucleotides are TGCGCCAGCAGCACCGCCCCGGGAGGCGATGAGCAGTTCTTC.

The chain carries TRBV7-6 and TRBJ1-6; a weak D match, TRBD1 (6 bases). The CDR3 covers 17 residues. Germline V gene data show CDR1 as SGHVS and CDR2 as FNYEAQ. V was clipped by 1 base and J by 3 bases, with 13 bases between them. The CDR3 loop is CASSLEGGARYNSPLHF. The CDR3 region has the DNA TGTGCCAGCAGCTTAGAGGGGGGGGCGCGCTATAATTCACCCCTCCACTTT.

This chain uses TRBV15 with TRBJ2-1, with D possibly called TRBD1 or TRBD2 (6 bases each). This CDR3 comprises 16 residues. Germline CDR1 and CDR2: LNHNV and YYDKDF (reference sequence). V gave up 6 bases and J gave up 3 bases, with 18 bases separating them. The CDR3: CATRDRSGALYNEQFF. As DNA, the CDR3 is TGTGCCACCAGAGATAGATCGGGGGCCCTCTACAATGAGCAGTTCTTC.

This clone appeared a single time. The CDR3 region is CASSLGAVNQPQHF. In DNA, the CDR3 is TGTGCCAGCAGCTTAGGTGCAGTCAATCAGCCCCAGCATTTT. The chain links TRBV5-6 to TRBJ1-5, with D uncertain. Looked up from germline, CDR1 is SGHDT and CDR2 is YYEEEE. V shed 2 bases and J shed 3 bases, with 9 bases lying between them. There are 14 residues in the CDR3.

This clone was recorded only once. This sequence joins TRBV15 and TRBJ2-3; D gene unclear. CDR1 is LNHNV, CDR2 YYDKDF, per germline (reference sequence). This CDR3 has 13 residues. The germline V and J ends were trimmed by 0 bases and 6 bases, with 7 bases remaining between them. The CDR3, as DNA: TGTGCCACCAGCAGAGATTTGGCGGATACGCAGTATTTT. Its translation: CATSRDLADTQYF.

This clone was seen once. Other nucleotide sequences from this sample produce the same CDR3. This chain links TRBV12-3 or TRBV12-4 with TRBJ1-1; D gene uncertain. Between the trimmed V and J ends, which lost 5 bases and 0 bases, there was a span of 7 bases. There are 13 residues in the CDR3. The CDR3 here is CASSLGVNTEAFF. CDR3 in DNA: TGTGCCAGCAGTCTCGGGGTGAACACTGAAGCTTTCTTT.

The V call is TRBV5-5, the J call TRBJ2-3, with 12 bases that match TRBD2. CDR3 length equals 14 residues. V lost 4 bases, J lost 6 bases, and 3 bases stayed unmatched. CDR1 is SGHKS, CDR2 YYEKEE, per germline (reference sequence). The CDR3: CASSRTSGKDTQYF. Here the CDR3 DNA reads TGTGCCAGCAGCCGGACTAGCGGGAAGGATACGCAGTATTTT.

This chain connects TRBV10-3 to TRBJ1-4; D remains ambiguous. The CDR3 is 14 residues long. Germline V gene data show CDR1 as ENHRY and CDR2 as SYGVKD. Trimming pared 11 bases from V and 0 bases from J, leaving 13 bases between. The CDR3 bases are TGTGCCGCCACTGGCGGAACAACTAATGAAAAACTGTTTTTT. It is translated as CAATGGTTNEKLFF.

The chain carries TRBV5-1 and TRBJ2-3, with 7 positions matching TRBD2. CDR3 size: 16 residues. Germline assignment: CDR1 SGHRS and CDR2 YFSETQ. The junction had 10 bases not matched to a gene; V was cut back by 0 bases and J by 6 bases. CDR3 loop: CASSLDPAGVGDTQYF. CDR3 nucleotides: TGCGCCAGCAGCTTGGACCCGGCGGGGGTAGGGGATACGCAGTATTTT.

For the CDR3, the DNA is TGTGCCAGCAGCTCAGGACAGGGAGGTGGCTACACCTTC. It specifies CASSSGQGGGYTF. The V gene is TRBV7-3, the J gene TRBJ1-2; 8 bases fit TRBD1. CDR1 is SGHTA and CDR2 is FQGTGA in the germline V gene. V was clipped by 4 bases and J by 7 bases; unmatched bases: 5. The CDR3 has 13 amino acids.

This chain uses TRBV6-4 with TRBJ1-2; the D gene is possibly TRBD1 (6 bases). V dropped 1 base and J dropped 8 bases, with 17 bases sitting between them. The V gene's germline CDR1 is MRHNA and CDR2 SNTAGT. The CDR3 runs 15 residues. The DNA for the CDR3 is TGTGCCAGCAGTGACTTGGGGACACCCTGGACGGGCTACACCTTC. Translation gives CASSDLGTPWTGYTF.

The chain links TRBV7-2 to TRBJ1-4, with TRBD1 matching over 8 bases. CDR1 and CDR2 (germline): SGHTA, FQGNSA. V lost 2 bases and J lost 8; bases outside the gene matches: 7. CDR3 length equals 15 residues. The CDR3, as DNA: TGTGCCAGCAGCTTATCTGGGACAGGATCCGAAAAACTGTTTTTT. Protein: CASSLSGTGSEKLFF.

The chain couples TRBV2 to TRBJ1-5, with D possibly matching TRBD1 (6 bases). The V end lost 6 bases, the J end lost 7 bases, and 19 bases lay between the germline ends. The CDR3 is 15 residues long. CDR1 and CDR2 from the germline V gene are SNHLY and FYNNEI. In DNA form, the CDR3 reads TGTGCCAGCAGAGATACAGGTGGGGGCTGGCAGCCCCAGCATTTT. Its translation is CASRDTGGGWQPQHF.

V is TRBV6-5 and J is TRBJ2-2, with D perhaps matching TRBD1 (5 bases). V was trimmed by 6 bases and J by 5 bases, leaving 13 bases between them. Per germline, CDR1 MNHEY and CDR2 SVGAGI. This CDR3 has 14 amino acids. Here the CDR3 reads CASSRPTDTGELFF. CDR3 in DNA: TGTGCCAGCAGCCGACCGACAGATACCGGGGAGCTGTTTTTT.

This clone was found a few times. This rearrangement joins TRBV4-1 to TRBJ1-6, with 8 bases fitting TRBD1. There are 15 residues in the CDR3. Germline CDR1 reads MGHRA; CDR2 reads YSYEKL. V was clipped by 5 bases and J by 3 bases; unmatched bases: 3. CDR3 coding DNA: TGCGCCAGCAGCATAACAGGGGGCTATAATTCACCCCTCCACTTT. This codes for CASSITGGYNSPLHF.

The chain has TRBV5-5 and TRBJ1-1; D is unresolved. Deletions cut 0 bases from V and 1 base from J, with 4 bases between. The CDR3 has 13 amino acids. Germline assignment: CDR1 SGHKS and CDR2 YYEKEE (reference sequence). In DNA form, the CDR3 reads TGTGCCAGCAGCTTGGGAACGAACACTGAAGCTTTCTTT. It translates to CASSLGTNTEAFF.